One T cell receptor beta chain is described in this entry. Per the germline V gene, CDR1 is MDHEN and CDR2 is SYDVKM. V dropped 8 bases and J dropped 7 bases, with 14 bases sitting between them. The CDR3 contains 12 residues. The record originates from a study of cytomegalovirus exposure and HLA in healthy donors. The PCR contained 60 Vbeta and 13 Jbeta primers. Assay: immunoSEQ multiplex PCR; the TCRdb copy retains only in-frame clones and omits some. The sample includes about 270,000 clones, roughly 88% of them seen just once. Sequenced input: PBMCs. The V gene is TRBV28, the J gene TRBJ1-2; the D gene is possibly TRBD1 (6 bases). The TCR sequence derives from a man aged 40-50 years in good health and CMV-seropositive. CDR3 sequence (DNA): TGTGCCAGCTCCCCAGGGGCTGGTGGCTACACCTTC. Translating gives CASSPGAGGYTF.